One and the same sample provided the 25 T cell receptor beta chains below, sequenced in a study of cytomegalovirus exposure and HLA in healthy donors. With 60 Vbeta and 13 Jbeta primers, the PCR was carried out. The data were produced by immunoSEQ multiplex PCR, yet TCRdb's version contains in-frame clones alone and is incomplete. The sample holds 100,000 or so clones, approximately 16% seen once. The source material was PBMCs. Receptors were obtained from a female donor in good health and CMV-seronegative.

This clone came up a few times. This CDR3 reads CASSDGGTHTQYF. The DNA for the CDR3 is TGTGCCAGCAGTGACGGGGGGACCCATACGCAGTATTTT. The chain links TRBV6-4 to TRBJ2-3; D possibly corresponds to TRBD2 (6 bases). The V and J ends lost 2 bases and 7 bases respectively, with 10 bases between them. This CDR3 is 13 amino acids long. Germline V gene data show CDR1 as MRHNA and CDR2 as SNTAGT.

This clone appeared a few times. V and J are TRBV9 and TRBJ2-5, with 7 nucleotides matching TRBD1. CDR3 size: 14 residues. The J segment lost 3 bases and the V segment lost 3 bases, leaving 5 bases of the junction unmatched. Germline CDR1 and CDR2: SGDLS and YYNGEE. CDR3 DNA: TGTGCCAGCAGCGCGACGGGACAGAAAGAGACCCAGTACTTC. Amino acids: CASSATGQKETQYF.

This clone occurred a few times. The V call is TRBV14, the J call TRBJ2-5; tentatively, D is TRBD2 (6 bases). Between the trimmed V and J ends, which lost 5 bases and 0 bases, there was a span of 10 bases. This CDR3 has 14 residues. Germline loops: CDR1 SGHDN, CDR2 FVKESK. The CDR3 nucleotides read TGTGCCAGCAGCGGAGCGGGCCACCAAGAGACCCAGTACTTC. It translates to CASSGAGHQETQYF.

This clone appeared a few times. The chain uses TRBV30 and TRBJ2-3; D possibly corresponds to TRBD2 (5 bases). Germline assignment: CDR1 GTSNPN and CDR2 SVGIG (reference sequence). There are 14 residues in the CDR3. Trimming pared 4 bases from V and 6 bases from J, leaving 17 bases between. For the CDR3, the DNA is TGTGCCTGGAAAACCGGGTCTAGCTTCGATACGCAGTATTTT. Its protein product is CAWKTGSSFDTQYF.

V and J are TRBV7-2 and TRBJ2-7, with 8 bases lining up with TRBD1. The CDR3 has 16 amino acids. Trimming took 1 base from V and 6 from J; bases not matched to a gene: 11. CDR1 is SGHTA, CDR2 FQGNSA, per germline. CDR3 DNA sequence: TGTGCCAGCAGCTTAGAGTCCGGGACAGGAATTAGCGAGCAGTACTTC. Residues: CASSLESGTGISEQYF.

This chain connects TRBV6-5 to TRBJ1-6, with 12 positions matching TRBD1. Germline CDR1 MNHEY, CDR2 SVGAGI. V was pared by 2 bases and J by 10 bases, with 3 bases of the junction left unmatched. This CDR3 comprises 15 residues. CDR3 residues: CASSYGDRGRSPLHF. The CDR3 DNA sequence: TGTGCCAGCAGTTACGGGGACAGGGGGCGATCACCCCTCCACTTT.

This clone was observed a handful of times. The J gene is TRBJ1-1, the V gene TRBV5-6; D uncertain. V lost 4 bases and J lost 0, with 7 bases in between. CDR3 length: 13 amino acids. Germline V gene data show CDR1 as SGHDT and CDR2 as YYEEEE. The CDR3 region is CASSARLNTEAFF. For the CDR3, the DNA is TGTGCCAGCAGCGCCAGGCTGAACACTGAAGCTTTCTTT. The full variable domain, completed using reference TRBV5-6 and TRBJ1-1, is DAGVTQSPTHLIKTRGQQVTLRCSPKSGHDTVSWYQQALGQGPQFIFQYYEEEERQRGNFPDRFSGHQFPNYSSELNVNALLLGDSALYLCASSARLNTEAFFGQGTRLTVV.

Only a few counts were recorded for this clone. J is TRBJ2-3 and V is TRBV9; 12 bases are a match to TRBD2. The CDR3 covers 16 residues. Germline V gene data show CDR1 as SGDLS and CDR2 as YYNGEE. The V gene end was trimmed by 0 bases and the J gene end by 3 bases; junction bases not matched to a gene: 2. The CDR3 region has the DNA TGTGCCAGCAGCGTAGAGGGGACTAGCGGGACAGATACGCAGTATTTT. It specifies CASSVEGTSGTDTQYF.

The V call is TRBV28, the J call TRBJ1-1, with 7 bases aligning to TRBD1. Germline V gives CDR1 MDHEN, CDR2 SYDVKM. This CDR3 comprises 17 residues. J gave up 3 bases and V 3 bases, and 13 bases lay outside the gene matches. The chain's CDR3 is CASSLDVGGGKDTEAFF. The CDR3 DNA sequence: TGTGCCAGCAGTTTGGATGTAGGGGGCGGGAAGGACACTGAAGCTTTCTTT.

The chain recombines TRBV7-9 with TRBJ1-1; a possible D gene is TRBD1 (6 bases). The CDR3 is made up of 14 amino acids. The germline V gene encodes CDR1 SEHNR and CDR2 FQNEAQ (reference sequence). With 2 bases removed from V and 7 bases from J, the gap between germline ends came to 14 bases. The CDR3 sequence: CASSLPYADSEAFF. The CDR3 DNA is TGTGCCAGCAGCTTACCCTACGCGGACAGTGAAGCTTTCTTT.

This clone was seen more than once but under ten times. The rearrangement links TRBV28 to TRBJ1-1, with 7 bases that match TRBD1. The CDR3 sequence is 11 residues long. V was clipped by 6 bases and J by 9 bases; unmatched bases: 4. Germline CDR1 reads MDHEN; CDR2 reads SYDVKM. The CDR3 bases are TGTGCCAGCAGCCAACAGGGGAAAGCTTTCTTT. Residues: CASSQQGKAFF.

The chain carries TRBV19 and TRBJ2-1, with TRBD2 identical over 11 bases. CDR3 length: 15 amino acids. V lost 8 bases to trimming and J lost 3 bases; unmatched junction nucleotides: 6. CDR1 and CDR2 from the germline V gene are LNHDA and SQIVND (reference sequence). CDR3 loop: CASGTSGGIYNEQFF. The CDR3 DNA sequence: TGTGCCAGTGGAACTAGCGGGGGAATCTACAATGAGCAGTTCTTC. Filled out from reference TRBV19 and TRBJ2-1, the complete variable domain reads DGGITQSPKYLFRKEGQNVTLSCEQNLNHDAMYWYRQDPGQGLRLIYYSQIVNDFQKGDIAEGYSVSREKKESFPLTVTSAQKNPTAFYLCASGTSGGIYNEQFFGPGTRLTVL.

This clone has more than one count but fewer than ten. V gene TRBV9 combines with J gene TRBJ2-3, with D unresolved. The CDR3 has 14 amino acids. CDR1 SGDLS and CDR2 YYNGEE come from the germline V gene. Between the trimmed V and J ends, which lost 4 bases and 7 bases, there was a span of 16 bases. The CDR3 here is CASSSLQAQNTQYF. The CDR3 DNA reads TGTGCCAGCAGCTCTCTCCAGGCGCAAAATACGCAGTATTTT.

This clone was recorded a few times. The chain is built from TRBV5-1 and TRBJ1-1; TRBD1 agrees at 10 bases. The CDR3 extends over 15 amino acids. CDR1 and CDR2 from the germline V gene are SGHRS and YFSETQ. Trimming took 3 bases from V and 1 from J; bases not matched to a gene: 3. The CDR3 sequence is CASSSTGGGNTEAFF. The CDR3 DNA is TGCGCCAGCAGCTCGACAGGGGGCGGGAACACTGAAGCTTTCTTT. Together with reference TRBV5-1 and TRBJ1-1, the CDR3 gives the full variable domain: KAGVTQTPRYLIKTRGQQVTLSCSPISGHRSVSWYQQTPGQGLQFLFEYFSETQRNKGNFPGRFSGRQFSNSRSEMNVSTLELGDSALYLCASSSTGGGNTEAFFGQGTRLTVV.

This CDR3 is CASSVAYEGNYGYTF. The CDR3 DNA reads TGTGCCAGCAGCGTAGCTTACGAGGGAAACTATGGCTACACCTTC. V usage is TRBV9 and J usage is TRBJ1-2; D ambiguous. The CDR3 is made up of 15 amino acids. The V gene lost 0 bases and the J gene lost 2 bases, with 11 bases spanning the gap. Germline values: CDR1 SGDLS, CDR2 YYNGEE.

In this sample, this clone turned up a few times. The chain is built from TRBV27 and TRBJ2-7; TRBD1 agrees at 8 bases. This CDR3 has 14 residues. V trimming: 6 bases; J trimming: 2 bases; junction bases outside the gene matches: 6. Germline values: CDR1 MNHEY, CDR2 SMNVEV (reference sequence). The CDR3 DNA reads TGTGCCAGCAGGAAGGACAGGGAAGCCTACGAGCAGTACTTC. Its translation is CASRKDREAYEQYF.

This clone turned up a few times. V is TRBV10-2 and J is TRBJ1-3; D is ambiguous. The V and J ends lost 8 bases and 2 bases respectively, with 19 bases between them. This CDR3 contains 16 residues. The V gene's germline CDR1 is WSHSY and CDR2 SAAADI. The CDR3 DNA reads TGCGCCAGCGCCTCAAACGGACTTATCACTGGAAACACCATATATTTT. Residues: CASASNGLITGNTIYF.

This clone turned up a few times. V is TRBV27 and J is TRBJ1-1; D is unclear. Germline V gene data show CDR1 as MNHEY and CDR2 as SMNVEV (reference sequence). V shed 4 bases and J shed 0 bases, with 15 bases lying between them. The CDR3 consists of 16 residues. Written as DNA, the CDR3 is TGTGCCAGCAGTTCCCTTTTAGGGAGGTTGAACACTGAAGCTTTCTTT. This gives the protein CASSSLLGRLNTEAFF.

The chain carries TRBV2 and TRBJ2-2; D is possibly TRBD2 (6 bases). Between the trimmed V and J ends, which lost 2 bases and 4 bases, there was a span of 8 bases. Germline V gene sequence: CDR1 SNHLY, CDR2 FYNNEI. The CDR3 runs to 14 residues. CDR3 protein: CASSELGGTGELFF. The DNA for the CDR3 is TGTGCCAGCAGTGAATTGGGAGGCACCGGGGAGCTGTTTTTT. The variable domain in full, with the rest retrieved from reference TRBV2 and TRBJ2-2, is EPEVTQTPSHQVTQMGQEVILRCVPISNHLYFYWYRQILGQKVEFLVSFYNNEISEKSEIFDDQFSVERPDGSNFTLKIRSTKLEDSAMYFCASSELGGTGELFFGEGSRLTVL.

The chain couples TRBV6-6 to TRBJ2-1; 8 positions agree with TRBD2. Trimming took 5 bases from V and 3 from J; bases not matched to a gene: 3. CDR1 MNHNY and CDR2 SVGAGI come from the germline V gene (reference sequence). The CDR3 spans 14 residues. CDR3 sequence: CASSIAGSYNEQFF. The CDR3 nucleotides read TGTGCCAGCAGTATAGCGGGGAGCTACAATGAGCAGTTCTTC.

This clone appeared a few times. The J gene is TRBJ1-2, the V gene TRBV30; possibly TRBD1 for D (5 bases). V was shortened by 3 bases and J by 2 bases, with 13 bases between the two germline ends. CDR1 and CDR2 (germline): GTSNPN, SVGIG (reference sequence). The CDR3 totals 14 residues. CDR3 bases: TGTGCCTGGAGCAGGGCAGGATTCAACTATGGCTACACCTTC. Its translation is CAWSRAGFNYGYTF.

This clone came up a few times. Here the CDR3 reads CAISQTSGSTYNEQFF. The CDR3 DNA reads TGTGCCATCAGCCAGACTAGCGGGAGTACCTACAATGAGCAGTTCTTC. The chain is built from TRBV10-3 and TRBJ2-1, with 12 positions matching TRBD2. CDR1 and CDR2 (germline): ENHRY, SYGVKD. With 6 bases clipped from V and 2 bases from J, the junction kept 5 bases outside the gene matches. The CDR3 length is 16 residues.

The chain couples TRBV20-1 to TRBJ1-2; D remains unclear. The CDR3 has 11 amino acids. Germline loops: CDR1 DFQATT, CDR2 SNEGSKA (reference sequence). Trimming pared 6 bases from V and 4 bases from J, leaving 9 bases between. The CDR3, as DNA: TGCAGTGCAAACGAGGGCTATGGCTACACCTTC. This sequence encodes CSANEGYGYTF.

The table lists this clone with a few counts. The chain uses TRBV5-4 and TRBJ1-2; 8 nucleotides line up with TRBD1. From germline, CDR1 is SGHNT and CDR2 YYREEE (reference sequence). V shed 4 bases and J 8 bases; nucleotides not matched to a gene: 10. There are 14 residues in the CDR3. The CDR3 loop reads CASSPGQGPFGYTF. In DNA, the CDR3 is TGTGCCAGCAGCCCTGGACAGGGCCCTTTCGGCTACACCTTC.

The gene calls are TRBV11-3 and TRBJ2-3; no firm D call. The CDR3 has 14 residues. V shed 1 base and J shed 0 bases, with 5 bases lying between them. CDR1 is SGHNT and CDR2 is YENEEA in the germline V gene. Written as DNA, the CDR3 is TGTGCCAGCAGCTTAGGGGCTAGCACAGATACGCAGTATTTT. As protein: CASSLGASTDTQYF.